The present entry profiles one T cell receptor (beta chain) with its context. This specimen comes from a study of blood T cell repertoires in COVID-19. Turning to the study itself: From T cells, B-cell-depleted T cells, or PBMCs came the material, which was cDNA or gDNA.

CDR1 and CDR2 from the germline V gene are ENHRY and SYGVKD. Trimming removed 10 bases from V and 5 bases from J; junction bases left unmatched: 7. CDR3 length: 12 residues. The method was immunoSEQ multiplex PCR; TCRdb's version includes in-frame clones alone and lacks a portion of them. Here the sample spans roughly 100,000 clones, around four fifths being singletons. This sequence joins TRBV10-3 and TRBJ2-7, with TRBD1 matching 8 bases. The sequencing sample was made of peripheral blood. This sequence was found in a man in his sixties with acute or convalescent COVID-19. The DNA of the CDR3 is TGTGCCACCGGACAGGGTAACGACGAGCAGTACTTC. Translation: CATGQGNDEQYF.